A selection of T cell receptor beta chains follows, all from one sample in a study of blood T cell repertoires in COVID-19. The table came from immunoSEQ multiplex PCR; TCRdb's copy has only in-frame clones and leaves some out. This sample has approximately 27,000 clones, with approximately 94% found just once. Specimen: peripheral blood. The receptors originated from a human donor with active COVID-19. The donor label of this sample is uncertain. The CDR3 runs from the conserved cysteine through the conserved F or W. The order of the fields is clone size, D gene, CDR3 length, J gene, V gene, CDR3 protein, CDR3 DNA. D genes are given only for firm matches. Rows give clone size only sometimes, using once, few, many, or a class for an expanded clone.

clone size: .; D gene: TRBD1; CDR3 length: 15; J gene: TRBJ2-5; V gene: TRBV28; CDR3 protein: CASSKGTGDRETQYF; CDR3 DNA: TGTGCCAGCAGTAAGGGGACAGGGGATAGAGAGACCCAGTACTTC
clone size: .; D gene: .; CDR3 length: 13; J gene: TRBJ2-1; V gene: TRBV5-4; CDR3 protein: CASSLVNYNEQFF; CDR3 DNA: TGTGCCAGCAGCTTGGTTAACTACAATGAGCAGTTCTTC
clone size: .; D gene: TRBD1; CDR3 length: 15; J gene: TRBJ1-2; V gene: TRBV5-4; CDR3 protein: CASSLGQGVQDGYTF; CDR3 DNA: TGTGCCAGCAGCCTAGGACAGGGGGTCCAAGATGGCTACACCTTC
clone size: .; D gene: .; CDR3 length: 13; J gene: TRBJ2-5; V gene: TRBV7-7; CDR3 protein: CAISGGRRETQYF; CDR3 DNA: TGTGCCATCTCCGGCGGGCGCCGGGAGACCCAGTACTTC
clone size: .; D gene: .; CDR3 length: 17; J gene: TRBJ1-3; V gene: TRBV10-3; CDR3 protein: CAISGTGVGPIRNTIYF; CDR3 DNA: TGTGCCATCAGTGGCACGGGAGTGGGGCCCATTAGGAACACCATATATTTT
clone size: .; D gene: .; CDR3 length: 16; J gene: TRBJ1-6; V gene: TRBV5-5; CDR3 protein: CASSLQIQDSNSPLHF; CDR3 DNA: TGTGCCAGCAGCTTGCAAATCCAAGACAGTAATTCACCCCTCCACTTT
clone size: .; D gene: .; CDR3 length: 15; J gene: TRBJ1-5; V gene: TRBV19; CDR3 protein: CASSIPGPSNQPQHF; CDR3 DNA: TGTGCCAGTAGTATCCCAGGGCCTAGCAATCAGCCCCAGCATTTT
clone size: .; D gene: TRBD1; CDR3 length: 15; J gene: TRBJ2-3; V gene: TRBV27; CDR3 protein: CASSSGDRGTDTQYF; CDR3 DNA: TGTGCCAGCAGTTCCGGGGACAGGGGTACAGATACGCAGTATTTT
clone size: .; D gene: TRBD1; CDR3 length: 17; J gene: TRBJ1-4; V gene: TRBV5-5; CDR3 protein: CASSSTWDRPTNEKLFF; CDR3 DNA: TGTGCCAGCAGCTCGACTTGGGACAGGCCAACTAATGAAAAACTGTTTTTT
clone size: .; D gene: TRBD2; CDR3 length: 15; J gene: TRBJ2-7; V gene: TRBV10-2; CDR3 protein: CASSDLAGRTYEQYF; CDR3 DNA: TGCGCCAGCAGTGATCTAGCGGGGCGTACCTACGAGCAGTACTTC
clone size: few; D gene: TRBD1; CDR3 length: 16; J gene: TRBJ2-5; V gene: TRBV7-2; CDR3 protein: CASSFLGTGPRETQYF; CDR3 DNA: TGTGCCAGCAGTTTCCTCGGGACAGGACCTCGGGAGACCCAGTACTTC
clone size: .; D gene: TRBD1; CDR3 length: 14; J gene: TRBJ2-5; V gene: TRBV5-5; CDR3 protein: CASSSSGGRETQYF; CDR3 DNA: TGTGCCAGCAGCTCTTCAGGGGGCCGAGAGACCCAGTACTTC
clone size: .; D gene: TRBD1; CDR3 length: 16; J gene: TRBJ1-2; V gene: TRBV7-8; CDR3 protein: CASSAQTGGASYGYTF; CDR3 DNA: TGTGCCAGCAGCGCCCAAACAGGGGGCGCCAGCTATGGCTACACCTTC
clone size: once; D gene: TRBD2; CDR3 length: 13; J gene: TRBJ2-3; V gene: TRBV10-2; CDR3 protein: CAIKTSGTDTQYF; CDR3 DNA: TGCGCCATAAAAACTAGCGGCACAGATACGCAGTATTTT
clone size: .; D gene: .; CDR3 length: 15; J gene: TRBJ1-4; V gene: TRBV5-4; CDR3 protein: CASSLDGGGNEKLFF; CDR3 DNA: TGTGCCAGCAGCTTGGATGGGGGAGGTAATGAAAAACTGTTTTTT
clone size: once; D gene: .; CDR3 length: 14; J gene: TRBJ2-7; V gene: TRBV19; CDR3 protein: CASRVQASTYEQYF; CDR3 DNA: TGTGCCAGTAGGGTCCAGGCCAGTACCTACGAGCAGTACTTC
clone size: .; D gene: .; CDR3 length: 15; J gene: TRBJ1-2; V gene: TRBV7-8; CDR3 protein: CASSLVQGPIHGYTF; CDR3 DNA: TGTGCCAGCAGCTTAGTCCAGGGGCCTATCCATGGCTACACCTTC
clone size: .; D gene: .; CDR3 length: 12; J gene: TRBJ2-7; V gene: TRBV12-3/TRBV12-4; CDR3 protein: CASSFSGDEQYF; CDR3 DNA: TGTGCCAGCAGTTTTTCAGGGGACGAGCAGTACTTC
clone size: .; D gene: .; CDR3 length: 12; J gene: TRBJ1-5; V gene: TRBV19; CDR3 protein: CASSIGGQPQHF; CDR3 DNA: TGTGCCAGTAGTATTGGGGGCCAGCCCCAGCATTTT
clone size: once; D gene: TRBD1; CDR3 length: 17; J gene: TRBJ2-3; V gene: TRBV2; CDR3 protein: CASSESTGLLRADTQYF; CDR3 DNA: TGTGCCAGCAGTGAATCGACAGGGCTGCTCCGCGCAGATACGCAGTATTTT
clone size: .; D gene: TRBD1; CDR3 length: 15; J gene: TRBJ1-2; V gene: TRBV7-6; CDR3 protein: CASSSRTGRLEGYTF; CDR3 DNA: TGTGCCAGCAGCTCCAGGACAGGGCGTTTGGAAGGCTACACCTTC
clone size: once; D gene: .; CDR3 length: 16; J gene: TRBJ1-3; V gene: TRBV10-2; CDR3 protein: CASSVSRVTSGNTIYF; CDR3 DNA: TGCGCCAGCAGTGTGTCGAGGGTTACCTCTGGAAACACCATATATTTT
clone size: .; D gene: TRBD2; CDR3 length: 15; J gene: TRBJ2-7; V gene: TRBV5-1; CDR3 protein: CASSSGAGGSYEQYF; CDR3 DNA: TGCGCCAGCAGCTCGGGAGCGGGGGGCTCCTACGAGCAGTACTTC
clone size: .; D gene: TRBD1; CDR3 length: 15; J gene: TRBJ2-1; V gene: TRBV5-1; CDR3 protein: CASSSGTGDYNEQFF; CDR3 DNA: TGCGCCAGCAGCTCCGGGACAGGGGACTACAATGAGCAGTTCTTC
clone size: .; D gene: TRBD1; CDR3 length: 15; J gene: TRBJ2-2; V gene: TRBV5-4; CDR3 protein: CASSSGQGKTGELFF; CDR3 DNA: TGTGCCAGCAGCTCCGGACAGGGTAAAACCGGGGAGCTGTTTTTT
clone size: .; D gene: .; CDR3 length: 13; J gene: TRBJ2-7; V gene: TRBV11-2; CDR3 protein: CASSSDMPYEQYF; CDR3 DNA: TGTGCCAGCAGCTCGGACATGCCCTACGAGCAGTACTTC